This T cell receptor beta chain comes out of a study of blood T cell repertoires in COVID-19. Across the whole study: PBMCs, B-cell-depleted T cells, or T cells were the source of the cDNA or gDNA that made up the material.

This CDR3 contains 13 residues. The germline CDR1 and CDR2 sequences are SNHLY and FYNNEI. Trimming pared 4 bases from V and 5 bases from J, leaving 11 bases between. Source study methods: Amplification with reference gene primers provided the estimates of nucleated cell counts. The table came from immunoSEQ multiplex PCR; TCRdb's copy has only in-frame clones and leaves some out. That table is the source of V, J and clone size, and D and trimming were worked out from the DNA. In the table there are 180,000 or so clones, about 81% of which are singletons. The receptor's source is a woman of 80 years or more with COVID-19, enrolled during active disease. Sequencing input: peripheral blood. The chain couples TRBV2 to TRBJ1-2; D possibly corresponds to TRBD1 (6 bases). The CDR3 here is CASSVRQGYGYTF. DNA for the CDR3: TGTGCCAGCAGTGTGCGGCAGGGGTATGGCTACACCTTC.